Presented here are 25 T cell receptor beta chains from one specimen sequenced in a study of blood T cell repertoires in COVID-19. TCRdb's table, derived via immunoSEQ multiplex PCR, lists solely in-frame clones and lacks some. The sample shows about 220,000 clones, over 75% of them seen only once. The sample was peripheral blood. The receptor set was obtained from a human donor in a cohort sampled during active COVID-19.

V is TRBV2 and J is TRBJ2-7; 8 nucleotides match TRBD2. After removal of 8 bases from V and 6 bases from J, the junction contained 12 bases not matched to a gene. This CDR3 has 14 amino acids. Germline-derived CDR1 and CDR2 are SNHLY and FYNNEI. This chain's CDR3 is CASGVAGGRGEQYF. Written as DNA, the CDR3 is TGTGCCAGCGGAGTGGCGGGAGGCAGGGGCGAGCAGTACTTC.

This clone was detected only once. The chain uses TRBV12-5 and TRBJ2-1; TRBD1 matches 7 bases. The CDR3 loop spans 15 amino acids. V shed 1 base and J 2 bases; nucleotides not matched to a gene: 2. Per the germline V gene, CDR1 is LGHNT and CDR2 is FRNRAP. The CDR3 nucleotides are TGTGCTAGTGGTTTGGGACAGGGTCCCTACAATGAGCAGTTCTTC. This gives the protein CASGLGQGPYNEQFF.

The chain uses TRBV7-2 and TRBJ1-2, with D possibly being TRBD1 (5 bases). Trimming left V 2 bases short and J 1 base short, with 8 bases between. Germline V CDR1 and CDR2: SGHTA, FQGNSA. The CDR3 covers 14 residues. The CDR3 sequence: CASSLQGFNYGYTF. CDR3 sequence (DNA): TGTGCCAGCAGCTTACAGGGTTTTAACTATGGCTACACCTTC.

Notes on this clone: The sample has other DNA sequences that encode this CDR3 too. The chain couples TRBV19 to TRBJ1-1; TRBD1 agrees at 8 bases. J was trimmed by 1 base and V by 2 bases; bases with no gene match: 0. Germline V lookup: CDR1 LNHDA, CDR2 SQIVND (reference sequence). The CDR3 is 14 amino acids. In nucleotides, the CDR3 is TGTGCCAGTAGTATAACAGGGGGGAACACTGAAGCTTTCTTT. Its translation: CASSITGGNTEAFF.

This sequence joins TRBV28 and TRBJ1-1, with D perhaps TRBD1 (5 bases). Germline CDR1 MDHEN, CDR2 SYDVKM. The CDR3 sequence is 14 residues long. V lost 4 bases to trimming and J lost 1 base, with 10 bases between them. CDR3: CASSSWGKNTEAFF. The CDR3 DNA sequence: TGTGCCAGCAGTTCGTGGGGCAAGAACACTGAAGCTTTCTTT.

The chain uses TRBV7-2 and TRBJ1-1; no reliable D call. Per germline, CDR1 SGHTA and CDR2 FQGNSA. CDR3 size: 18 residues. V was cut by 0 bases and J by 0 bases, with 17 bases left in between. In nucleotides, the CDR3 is TGTGCCAGCAGCTTAGCGGGTGTATACGGCGGAGTGAACACTGAAGCTTTCTTT. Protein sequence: CASSLAGVYGGVNTEAFF. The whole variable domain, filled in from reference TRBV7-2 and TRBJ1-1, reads GAGVSQSPSNKVTEKGKDVELRCDPISGHTALYWYRQSLGQGLEFLIYFQGNSAPDKSGLPSDRFSAERTGGSVSTLTIQRTQQEDSAVYLCASSLAGVYGGVNTEAFFGQGTRLTVV.

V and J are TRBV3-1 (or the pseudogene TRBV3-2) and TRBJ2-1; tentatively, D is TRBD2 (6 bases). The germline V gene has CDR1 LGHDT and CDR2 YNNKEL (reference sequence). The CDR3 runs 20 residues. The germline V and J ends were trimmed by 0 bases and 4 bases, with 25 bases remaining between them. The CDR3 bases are TGTGCCAGCAGCCAAGATTCGGGACGGGAGTTGGTCCAATATTACAATGAGCAGTTCTTC. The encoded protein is CASSQDSGRELVQYYNEQFF.

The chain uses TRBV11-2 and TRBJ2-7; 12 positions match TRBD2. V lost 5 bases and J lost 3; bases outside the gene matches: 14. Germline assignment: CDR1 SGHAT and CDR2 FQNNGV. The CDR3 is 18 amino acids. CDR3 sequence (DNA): TGTGCCAGCAGCGGCCGACTAGCGGGAGCTTATGTTTTCTACGAGCAGTACTTC. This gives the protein CASSGRLAGAYVFYEQYF. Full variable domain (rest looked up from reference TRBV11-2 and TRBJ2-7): EAGVAQSPRYKIIEKRQSVAFWCNPISGHATLYWYQQILGQGPKLLIQFQNNGVVDDSQLPKDRFSAERLKGVDSTLKIQPAKLEDSAVYLCASSGRLAGAYVFYEQYFGPGTRLTVT.

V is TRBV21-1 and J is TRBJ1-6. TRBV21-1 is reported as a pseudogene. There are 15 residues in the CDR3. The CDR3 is CASFPRAGTGSPLHF. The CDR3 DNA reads TGTGCCAGCTTCCCCCGTGCGGGAACGGGCTCACCCCTCCACTTT.

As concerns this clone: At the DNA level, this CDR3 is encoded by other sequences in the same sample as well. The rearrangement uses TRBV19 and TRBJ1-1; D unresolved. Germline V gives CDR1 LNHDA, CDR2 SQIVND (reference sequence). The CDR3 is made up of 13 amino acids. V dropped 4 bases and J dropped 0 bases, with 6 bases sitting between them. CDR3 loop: CASSRGLNTEAFF. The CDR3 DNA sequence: TGTGCCAGTAGTAGAGGCCTGAACACTGAAGCTTTCTTT. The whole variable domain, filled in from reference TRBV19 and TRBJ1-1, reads DGGITQSPKYLFRKEGQNVTLSCEQNLNHDAMYWYRQDPGQGLRLIYYSQIVNDFQKGDIAEGYSVSREKKESFPLTVTSAQKNPTAFYLCASSRGLNTEAFFGQGTRLTVV.

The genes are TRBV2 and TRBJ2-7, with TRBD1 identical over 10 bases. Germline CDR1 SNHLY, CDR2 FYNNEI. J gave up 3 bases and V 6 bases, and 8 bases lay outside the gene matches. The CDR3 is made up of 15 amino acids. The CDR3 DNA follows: TGTGCCAGCAGGGGGGACAGGGGAAGCCTCTACGAGCAGTACTTC. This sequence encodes CASRGDRGSLYEQYF.

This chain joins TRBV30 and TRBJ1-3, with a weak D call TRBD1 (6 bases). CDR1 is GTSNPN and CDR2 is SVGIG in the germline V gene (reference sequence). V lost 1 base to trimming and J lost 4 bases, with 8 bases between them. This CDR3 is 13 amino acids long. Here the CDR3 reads CAWSGTVGNTIYF. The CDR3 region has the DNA TGTGCCTGGAGTGGGACAGTGGGAAACACCATATATTTT.

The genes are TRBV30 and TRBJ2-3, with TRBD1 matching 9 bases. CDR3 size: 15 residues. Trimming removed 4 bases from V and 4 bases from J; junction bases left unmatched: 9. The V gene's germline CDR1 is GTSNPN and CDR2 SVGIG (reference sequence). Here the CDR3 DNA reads TGTGCCTGGAACCGGGACAGGGTCTTTGCAGATACGCAGTATTTT. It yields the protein CAWNRDRVFADTQYF.

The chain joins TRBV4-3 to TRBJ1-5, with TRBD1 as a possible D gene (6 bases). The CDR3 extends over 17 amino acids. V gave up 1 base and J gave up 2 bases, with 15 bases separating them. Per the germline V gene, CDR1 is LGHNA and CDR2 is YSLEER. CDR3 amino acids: CASSQGTGIIGNQPQHF. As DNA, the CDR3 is TGCGCCAGCAGCCAAGGTACAGGGATTATAGGCAATCAGCCCCAGCATTTT.

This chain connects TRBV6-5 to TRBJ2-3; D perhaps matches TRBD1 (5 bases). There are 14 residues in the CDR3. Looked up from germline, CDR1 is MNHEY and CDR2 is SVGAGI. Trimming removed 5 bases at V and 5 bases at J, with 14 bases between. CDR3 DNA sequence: TGTGCCAGCAGTAGACAGCGAAGACTAGATACGCAGTATTTT. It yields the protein CASSRQRRLDTQYF.

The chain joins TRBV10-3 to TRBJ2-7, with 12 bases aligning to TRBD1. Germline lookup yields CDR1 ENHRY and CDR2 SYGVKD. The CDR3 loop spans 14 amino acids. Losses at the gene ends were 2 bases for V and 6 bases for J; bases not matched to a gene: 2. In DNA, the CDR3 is TGTGCCATCAGTGAGCCGGGACAGGGGGCCGAGCAGTACTTC. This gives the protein CAISEPGQGAEQYF.

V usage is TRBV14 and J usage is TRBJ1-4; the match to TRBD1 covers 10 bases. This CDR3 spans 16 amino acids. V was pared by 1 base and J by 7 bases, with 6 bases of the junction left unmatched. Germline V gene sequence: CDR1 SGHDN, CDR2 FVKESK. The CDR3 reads CASSQVSGTGVEKLFF. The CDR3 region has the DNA TGTGCCAGCAGCCAAGTGTCCGGGACAGGGGTTGAAAAACTGTTTTTT.

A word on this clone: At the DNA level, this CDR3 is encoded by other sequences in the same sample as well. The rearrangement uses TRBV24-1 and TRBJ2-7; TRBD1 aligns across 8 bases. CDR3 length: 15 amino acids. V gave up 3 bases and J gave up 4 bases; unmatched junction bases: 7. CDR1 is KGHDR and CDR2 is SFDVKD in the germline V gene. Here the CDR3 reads CATSDPRDRTYEQYF. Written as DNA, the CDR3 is TGTGCCACCAGTGATCCCCGGGACAGGACTTACGAGCAGTACTTC.

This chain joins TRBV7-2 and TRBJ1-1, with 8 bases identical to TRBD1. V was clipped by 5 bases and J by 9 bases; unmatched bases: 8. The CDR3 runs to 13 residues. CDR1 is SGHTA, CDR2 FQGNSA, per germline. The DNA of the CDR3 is TGTGCCAGCAGCCGACAGGGGAAGACCCAAGCTTTCTTT. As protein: CASSRQGKTQAFF.

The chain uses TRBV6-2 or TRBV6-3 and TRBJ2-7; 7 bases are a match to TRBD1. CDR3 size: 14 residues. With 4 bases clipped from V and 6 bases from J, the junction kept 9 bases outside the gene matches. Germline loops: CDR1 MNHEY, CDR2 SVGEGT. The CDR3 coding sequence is TGTGCCAGCAGTTCGTGGGACAGAGGTCGCGAGCAGTACTTC. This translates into CASSSWDRGREQYF.

CDR3: CASSLALGQQETQYF. The CDR3 DNA reads TGTGCCAGCAGCTTGGCCCTGGGCCAGCAAGAGACCCAGTACTTC. The J gene is TRBJ2-5, the V gene TRBV7-2; D unclear. There are 15 residues in the CDR3. Germline V gives CDR1 SGHTA, CDR2 FQGNSA. Trimming pared 3 bases from V and 2 bases from J, leaving 13 bases between.

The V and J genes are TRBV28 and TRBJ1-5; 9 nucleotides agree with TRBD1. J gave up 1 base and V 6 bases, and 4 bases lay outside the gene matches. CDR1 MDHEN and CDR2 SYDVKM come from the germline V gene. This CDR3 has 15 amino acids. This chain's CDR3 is CASSSGTGSNQPQHF. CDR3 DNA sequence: TGTGCCAGCAGCTCCGGGACAGGGAGCAATCAGCCCCAGCATTTT.

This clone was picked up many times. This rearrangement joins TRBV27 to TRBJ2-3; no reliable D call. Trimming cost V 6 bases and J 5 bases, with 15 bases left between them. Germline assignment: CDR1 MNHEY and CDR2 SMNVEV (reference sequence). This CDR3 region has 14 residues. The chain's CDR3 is CASSQSSPQDTQYF. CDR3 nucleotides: TGTGCCAGCAGCCAAAGCTCCCCGCAAGATACGCAGTATTTT.

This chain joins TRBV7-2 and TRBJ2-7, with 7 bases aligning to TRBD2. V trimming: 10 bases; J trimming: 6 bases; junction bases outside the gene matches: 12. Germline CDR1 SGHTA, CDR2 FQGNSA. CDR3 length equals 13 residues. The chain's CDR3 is CATKRGVSGEQYF. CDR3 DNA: TGTGCCACCAAACGGGGGGTTAGCGGCGAGCAGTACTTC.

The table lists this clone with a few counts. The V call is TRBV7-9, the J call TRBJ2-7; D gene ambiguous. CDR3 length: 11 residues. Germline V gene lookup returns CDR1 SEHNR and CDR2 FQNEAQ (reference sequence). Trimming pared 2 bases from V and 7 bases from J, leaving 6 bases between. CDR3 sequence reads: CASSLQAEQYF. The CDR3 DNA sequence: TGTGCCAGCAGCTTACAGGCGGAGCAGTACTTC. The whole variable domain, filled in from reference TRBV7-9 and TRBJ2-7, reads DTGVSQNPRHKITKRGQNVTFRCDPISEHNRLYWYRQTLGQGPEFLTYFQNEAQLEKSRLLSDRFSAERPKGSFSTLEIQRTEQGDSAMYLCASSLQAEQYFGPGTRLTVT.